This note documents a single TCR beta chain sequence. The antigen is undetermined. This entry is derived from a study of vaccination and CD4 T cells after COVID-19. Whole-study context: Stimulation used overlapping spike peptides from SARS-CoV-2, HCoV-NL63, HCoV-OC43 and HCoV-229E.

Study findings and constraints: This study had few convalescent patients and no early post-infection samples. A median of about 90% of reactive clones, in convalescent patients, became evident only post-vaccination.

This sample's treatment: roughly 11-day PBMC culture with coronavirus spike peptide pools or control peptides (ViraFEST assay). The CDR3 loop spans 14 amino acids. Trimming shortened V by 2 bases and J by 8 bases, and 15 bases separated the two germline ends. Germline-derived CDR1 and CDR2 are GTSNPN and SVGIG (reference sequence). The study sequenced cultured CD4+ T cell DNA using the Oncomine TCR Beta short-read assay. Cultured CD4+ T cells were the source of extracted genomic DNA. TCRdb re-derived calls from the PCR reads in MiXCR, one entry per CDR3 protein. The sample lists fewer than 30,000 distinct CDR3 sequences, 62% seen once, with about 15% in the top ten.

The TCR comes from a human donor who received a COVID-19 vaccine. The source material was CD4+ T cells from blood, cultured in vitro, sampled after SARS-CoV-2 vaccination. The chain has TRBV30 and TRBJ1-4; D perhaps matches TRBD1 (6 bases). Here the CDR3 DNA reads TGTGCCTGGAGTTTTTTAACAGGGATGGAAAAACTGTTTTTT. It is translated as CAWSFLTGMEKLFF.